The sequence of this T cell receptor (beta chain) was determined in a study of blood T cell repertoires in COVID-19 (TCRdb year 2020). With respect to the entire study: Collaborator samples came from the United States, Italy and Spain and covered acute and convalescent phases of COVID-19. The prospective study material was composed of cDNA or gDNA derived from T cells, B-cell-depleted T cells, or PBMCs. The dataset comprised deeply sampled blood TCRbeta repertoires from subjects exposed to, actively infected with, or recovered from COVID-19. The repertoires were made available in a free public database intended to serve as a resource for research on the immune response to SARS-CoV-2. The samples were drawn from the first 160 participants of the ongoing ImmuneRACE study and from 1,200 or so subjects provided by 6 global collaborators. Nearly every sample came with metadata listing a de-identified subject ID, COVID-19 status, age in years and sex. HLA class I and class II types, where available, came from metadata supplied by the sample provider rather than from assay-based typing. Results and caveats for the whole study, not just this receptor: How much clinical and demographic metadata was included differed by source and by participant, and the metadata was provided uncurated.

Collaborating institutions collected whole blood in K2EDTA tubes following their own protocols. Collaborator samples were shipped for TCRbeta analysis as frozen whole blood, isolated PBMCs, or DNA extracted from either sample type. TCRbeta CDR3 regions were amplified from genomic DNA by means of the immunoSEQ Assay, a bias-controlled multiplex PCR. As for how the authors treated the data: The number of nucleated cells in each sample was estimated from the amplification of reference gene primers within the assay. To quantify the absolute abundance of each unique TCRbeta CDR3 rearrangement, sequence reads were collapsed and filtered. Productive Simpson clonality was computed per sample as the square root of Simpson's diversity index over productive rearrangements. Not all clones reach the TCRdb copy of this immuneACCESS table, which keeps in-frame sequences only. Checked studies attribute under half of the gap to unresolved V genes and leave the rest unexplained. V and J calls and clone size come straight from that table; D and trimming were deduced from the DNA. For this sample the table gives 95,000 to 150,000 clones, of which approximately 80% were detected only once. The ten largest clones represent about 4.5% of the sample.

A note on this clone: Its target antigen remains unknown. Base qualities were left out, and no much larger clone turns up one base away.

The source is a woman between 70 and 85 years old with acute or convalescent COVID-19. Sequenced material: peripheral blood.

Here the CDR3 is given as CASRGGLLGDPKNIQYF. The bases read TGCGCCAGCAGAGGGGGCCTCTTAGGGGATCCCAAAAACATTCAGTACTTC. The rearranged chain carries TRBV5-1 and TRBJ2-4; TRBD1 agrees with 7 junctional bases. Here V drops 5 bases and J drops 2 bases, and the junction holds 13 bases not matched to any gene. As encoded in the germline V gene, CDR1 is SGHRS while CDR2 is YFSETQ. The CDR3 covers 17 residues, taking in both the cysteine and the phenylalanine. Only CDR3 DNA is held: 51 bases, read in frame from base 1.